The T cell receptor (beta chain) described here comes from a study of blood T cell repertoires in COVID-19. The method was immunoSEQ multiplex PCR; TCRdb's version includes in-frame clones alone and lacks a portion of them. The sample has 150,000 to 200,000 clones, more than 75% seen once. This clone occurred a few times. Germline loops: CDR1 MDHEN, CDR2 SYDVKM. The germline V and J ends were trimmed by 5 bases and 0 bases, with 14 bases remaining between them. The CDR3 spans 16 residues. This receptor was identified in a man in his 70s with acute or convalescent COVID-19. The chain is built from TRBV28 and TRBJ1-3; a possible D gene is TRBD1 (6 bases). Source material: peripheral blood. The CDR3 region is CASSPAGTFSGNTIYF. The CDR3 bases are TGTGCCAGCAGTCCCGCCGGGACATTCTCTGGAAACACCATATATTTT.